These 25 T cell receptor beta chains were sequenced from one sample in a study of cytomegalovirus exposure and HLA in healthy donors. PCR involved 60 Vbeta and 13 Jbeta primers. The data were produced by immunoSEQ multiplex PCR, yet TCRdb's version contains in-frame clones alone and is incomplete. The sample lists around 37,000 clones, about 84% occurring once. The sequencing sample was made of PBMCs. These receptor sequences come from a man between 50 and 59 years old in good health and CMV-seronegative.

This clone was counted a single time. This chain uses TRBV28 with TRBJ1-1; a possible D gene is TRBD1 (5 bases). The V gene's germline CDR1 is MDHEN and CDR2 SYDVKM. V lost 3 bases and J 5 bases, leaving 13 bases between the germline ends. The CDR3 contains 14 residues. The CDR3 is CASSLGGLRTEAFF. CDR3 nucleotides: TGTGCCAGCAGTTTGGGGGGTCTCAGGACTGAAGCTTTCTTT. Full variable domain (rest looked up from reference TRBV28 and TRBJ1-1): DVKVTQSSRYLVKRTGEKVFLECVQDMDHENMFWYRQDPGLGLRLIYFSYDVKMKEKGDIPEGYSVSREKKERFSLILESASTNQTSMYLCASSLGGLRTEAFFGQGTRLTVV.

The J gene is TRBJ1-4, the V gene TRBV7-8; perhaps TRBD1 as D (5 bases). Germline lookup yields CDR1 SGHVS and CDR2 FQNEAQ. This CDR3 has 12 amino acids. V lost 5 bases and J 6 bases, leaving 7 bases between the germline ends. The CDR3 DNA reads TGTGCCAGCAGCCAGGGCTATGAAAAACTGTTTTTT. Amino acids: CASSQGYEKLFF.

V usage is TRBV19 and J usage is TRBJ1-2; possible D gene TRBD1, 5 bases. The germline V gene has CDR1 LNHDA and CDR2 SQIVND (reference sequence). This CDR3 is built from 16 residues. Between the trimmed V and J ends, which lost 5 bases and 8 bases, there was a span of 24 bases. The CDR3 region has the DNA TGTGCCAGTAGTTCGGGAGAAGCGGGACCTCAAGGGGGCTACACCTTC. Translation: CASSSGEAGPQGGYTF.

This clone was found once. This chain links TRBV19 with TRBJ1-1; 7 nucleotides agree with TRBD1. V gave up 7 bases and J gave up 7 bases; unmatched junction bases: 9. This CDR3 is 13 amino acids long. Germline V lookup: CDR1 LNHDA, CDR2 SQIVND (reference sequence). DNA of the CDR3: TGTGCCAGTAAGGAGACAGGGACAATTGAAGCTTTCTTT. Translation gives CASKETGTIEAFF. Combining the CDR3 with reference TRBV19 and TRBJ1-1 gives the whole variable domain DGGITQSPKYLFRKEGQNVTLSCEQNLNHDAMYWYRQDPGQGLRLIYYSQIVNDFQKGDIAEGYSVSREKKESFPLTVTSAQKNPTAFYLCASKETGTIEAFFGQGTRLTVV.

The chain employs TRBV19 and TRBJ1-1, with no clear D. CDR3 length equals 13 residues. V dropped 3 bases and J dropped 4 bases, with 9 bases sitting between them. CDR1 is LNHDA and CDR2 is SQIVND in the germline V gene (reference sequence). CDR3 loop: CASSIRVITEAFF. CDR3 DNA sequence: TGTGCCAGTAGTATCCGGGTGATCACTGAAGCTTTCTTT.

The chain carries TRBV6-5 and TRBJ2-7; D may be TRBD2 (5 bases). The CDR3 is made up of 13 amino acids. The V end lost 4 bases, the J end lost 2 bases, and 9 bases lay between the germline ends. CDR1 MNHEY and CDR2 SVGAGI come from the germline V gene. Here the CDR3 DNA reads TGTGCCAGCAGTTTCAGCGGTGCCTACGAGCAGTACTTC. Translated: CASSFSGAYEQYF.

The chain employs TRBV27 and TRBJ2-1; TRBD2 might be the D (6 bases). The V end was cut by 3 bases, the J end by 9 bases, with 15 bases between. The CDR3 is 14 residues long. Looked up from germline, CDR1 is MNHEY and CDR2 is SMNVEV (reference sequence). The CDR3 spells CASSFSLSGLEQFF. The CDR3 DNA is TGTGCCAGCAGTTTTTCCCTTAGCGGCCTTGAGCAGTTCTTC.

This CDR3 is CASSPWDRVYEQYF. CDR3 in DNA: TGTGCCAGCAGTCCCTGGGACAGAGTTTACGAGCAGTACTTC. This sequence joins TRBV25-1 and TRBJ2-7, with 7 bases that match TRBD1. This CDR3 has 14 amino acids. V gave up 5 bases and J gave up 4 bases; unmatched junction bases: 8. Per the germline V gene, CDR1 is MGHDK and CDR2 is SYGVNS.

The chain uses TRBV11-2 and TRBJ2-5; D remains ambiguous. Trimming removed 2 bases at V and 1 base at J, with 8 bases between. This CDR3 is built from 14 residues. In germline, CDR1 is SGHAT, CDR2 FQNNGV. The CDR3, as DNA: TGTGCCAGCAGCTTAAAGCTGATCCAAGAGACCCAGTACTTC. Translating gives CASSLKLIQETQYF.

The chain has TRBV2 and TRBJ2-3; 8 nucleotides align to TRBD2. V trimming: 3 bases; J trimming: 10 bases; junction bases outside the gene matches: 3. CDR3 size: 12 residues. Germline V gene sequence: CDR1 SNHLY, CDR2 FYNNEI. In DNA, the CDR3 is TGTGCCAGCAGTGAGAGGCGGGAGGCGCAGTATTTT. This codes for CASSERREAQYF.

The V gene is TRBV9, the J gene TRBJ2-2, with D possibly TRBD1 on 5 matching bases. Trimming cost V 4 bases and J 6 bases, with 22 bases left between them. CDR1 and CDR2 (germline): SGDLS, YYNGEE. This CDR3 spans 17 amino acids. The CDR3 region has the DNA TGTGCCAGCAGCCCACTTTTGGCAGGGCTCGGATCCGGGGAGCTGTTTTTT. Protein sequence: CASSPLLAGLGSGELFF.

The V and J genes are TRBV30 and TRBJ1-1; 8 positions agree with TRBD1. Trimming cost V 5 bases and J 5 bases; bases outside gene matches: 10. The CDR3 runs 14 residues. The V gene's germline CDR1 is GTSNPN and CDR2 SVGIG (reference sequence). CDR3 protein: CAWEFTGGRTEAFF. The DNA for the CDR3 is TGTGCCTGGGAATTTACAGGGGGGCGGACTGAAGCTTTCTTT.

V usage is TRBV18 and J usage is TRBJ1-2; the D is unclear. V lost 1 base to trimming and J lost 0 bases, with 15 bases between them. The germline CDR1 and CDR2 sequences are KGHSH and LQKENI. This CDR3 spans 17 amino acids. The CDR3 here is CASSPLKGRGANYGYTF. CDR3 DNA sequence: TGTGCCAGCTCACCACTGAAAGGGAGAGGAGCTAACTATGGCTACACCTTC.

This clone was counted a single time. CDR3 sequence (DNA): TGTGCCAGCAGTTTCGACGGAGCCTTGTCCTATGGCTACACCTTC. Residues: CASSFDGALSYGYTF. The chain couples TRBV7-9 to TRBJ1-2, with D unclear. The CDR3 runs to 15 residues. Germline V gene lookup returns CDR1 SEHNR and CDR2 FQNEAQ (reference sequence). Trimming shortened V by 6 bases and J by 4 bases, and 18 bases separated the two germline ends.

CDR3 DNA sequence: TGCAGTGCTACGGGACAGAGTACCCAGTTCTTC. Protein product: CSATGQSTQFF. V is TRBV20-1 and J is TRBJ2-1; 7 positions agree with TRBD1. J lost 13 bases, V lost 4 bases, and 7 bases had no gene match. The germline gives CDR1 DFQATT, CDR2 SNEGSKA (reference sequence). This CDR3 is built from 11 residues.

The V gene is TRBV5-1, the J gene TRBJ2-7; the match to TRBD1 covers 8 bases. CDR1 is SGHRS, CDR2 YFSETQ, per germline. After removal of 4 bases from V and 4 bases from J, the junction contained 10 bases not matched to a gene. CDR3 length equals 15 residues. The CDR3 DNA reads TGCGCCAGCAGCCCAGGGACAGGCCCCCAGTACGAGCAGTACTTC. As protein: CASSPGTGPQYEQYF.

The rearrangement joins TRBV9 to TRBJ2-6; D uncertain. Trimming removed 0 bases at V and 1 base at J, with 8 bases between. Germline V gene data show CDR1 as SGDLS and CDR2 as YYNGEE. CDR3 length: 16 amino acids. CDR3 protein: CASSVGSYSGANVLTF. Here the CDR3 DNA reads TGTGCCAGCAGCGTAGGCAGTTATTCTGGGGCCAACGTCCTGACTTTC.

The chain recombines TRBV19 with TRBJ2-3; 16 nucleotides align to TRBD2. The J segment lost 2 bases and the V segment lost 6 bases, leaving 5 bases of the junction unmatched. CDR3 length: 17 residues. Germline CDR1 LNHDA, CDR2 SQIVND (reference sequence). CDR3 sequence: CASSGTSGGDLTDTQYF. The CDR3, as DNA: TGTGCCAGTAGCGGGACTAGCGGGGGGGACCTCACAGATACGCAGTATTTT.

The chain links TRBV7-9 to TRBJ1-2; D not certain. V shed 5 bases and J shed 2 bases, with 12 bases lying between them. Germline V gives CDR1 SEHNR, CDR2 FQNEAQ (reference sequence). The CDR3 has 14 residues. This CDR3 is CASSGLRTNYGYTF. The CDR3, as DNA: TGTGCCAGCAGCGGTCTGCGAACGAACTATGGCTACACCTTC.

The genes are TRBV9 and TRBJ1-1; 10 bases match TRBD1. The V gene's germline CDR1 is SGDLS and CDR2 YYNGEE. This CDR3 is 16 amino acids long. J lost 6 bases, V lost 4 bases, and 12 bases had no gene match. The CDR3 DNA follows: TGTGCCAGCAGCCGAACCCTCCGACAGGGGGCCTCTGAAGCTTTCTTT. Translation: CASSRTLRQGASEAFF.

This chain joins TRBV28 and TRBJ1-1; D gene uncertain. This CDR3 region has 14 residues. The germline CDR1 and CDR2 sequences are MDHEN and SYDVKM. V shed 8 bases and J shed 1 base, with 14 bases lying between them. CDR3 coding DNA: TGTGCCAGCGCCTTCCTAAGGAGGAACACTGAAGCTTTCTTT. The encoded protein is CASAFLRRNTEAFF.

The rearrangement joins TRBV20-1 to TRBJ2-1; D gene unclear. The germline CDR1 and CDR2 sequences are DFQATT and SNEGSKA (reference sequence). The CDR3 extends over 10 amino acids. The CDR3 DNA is TGCGTCGGAGCCAACAATGAGCAGTTCTTC. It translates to CVGANNEQFF.

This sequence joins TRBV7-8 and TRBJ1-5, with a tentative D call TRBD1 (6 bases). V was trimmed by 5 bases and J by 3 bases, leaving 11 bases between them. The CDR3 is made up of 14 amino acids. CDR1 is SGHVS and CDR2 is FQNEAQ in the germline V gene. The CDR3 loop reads CASSLDRLNQPQHF. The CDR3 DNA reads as TGTGCCAGCAGCCTGGACAGACTCAATCAGCCCCAGCATTTT.

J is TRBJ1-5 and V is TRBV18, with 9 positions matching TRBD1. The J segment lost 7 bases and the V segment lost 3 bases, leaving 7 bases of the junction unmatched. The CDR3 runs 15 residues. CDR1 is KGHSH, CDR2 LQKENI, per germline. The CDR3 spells CASSPGTGKGQPQHF. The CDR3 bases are TGTGCCAGCTCACCCGGGACAGGGAAAGGGCAGCCCCAGCATTTT. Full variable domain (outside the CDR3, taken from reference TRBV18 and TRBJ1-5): NAGVMQNPRHLVRRRGQEARLRCSPMKGHSHVYWYRQLPEEGLKFMVYLQKENIIDESGMPKERFSAEFPKEGPSILRIQQVVRGDSAAYFCASSPGTGKGQPQHFGDGTRLSIL.

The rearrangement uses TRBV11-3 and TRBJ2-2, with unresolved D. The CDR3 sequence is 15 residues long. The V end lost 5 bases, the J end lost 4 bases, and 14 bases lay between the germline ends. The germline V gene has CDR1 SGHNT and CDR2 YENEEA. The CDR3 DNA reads TGTGCCAGCAGCCCCAGTCGTTCAGGCACCGGGGAGCTGTTTTTT. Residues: CASSPSRSGTGELFF.